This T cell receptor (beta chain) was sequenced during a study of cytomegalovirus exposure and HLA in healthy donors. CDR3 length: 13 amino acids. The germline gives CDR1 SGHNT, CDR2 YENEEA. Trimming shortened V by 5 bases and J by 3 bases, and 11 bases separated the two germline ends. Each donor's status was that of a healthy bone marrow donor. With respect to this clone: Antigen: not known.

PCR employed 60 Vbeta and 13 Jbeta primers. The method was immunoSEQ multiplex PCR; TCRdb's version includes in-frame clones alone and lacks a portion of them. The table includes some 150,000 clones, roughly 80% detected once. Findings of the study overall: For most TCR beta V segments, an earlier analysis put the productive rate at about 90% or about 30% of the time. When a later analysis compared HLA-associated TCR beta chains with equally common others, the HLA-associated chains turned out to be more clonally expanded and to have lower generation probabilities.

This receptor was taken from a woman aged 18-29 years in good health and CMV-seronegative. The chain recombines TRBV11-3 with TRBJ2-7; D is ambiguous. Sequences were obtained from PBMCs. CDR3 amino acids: CASSPTGYYEQYF. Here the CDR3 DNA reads TGTGCCAGCAGCCCGACTGGATACTACGAGCAGTACTTC.